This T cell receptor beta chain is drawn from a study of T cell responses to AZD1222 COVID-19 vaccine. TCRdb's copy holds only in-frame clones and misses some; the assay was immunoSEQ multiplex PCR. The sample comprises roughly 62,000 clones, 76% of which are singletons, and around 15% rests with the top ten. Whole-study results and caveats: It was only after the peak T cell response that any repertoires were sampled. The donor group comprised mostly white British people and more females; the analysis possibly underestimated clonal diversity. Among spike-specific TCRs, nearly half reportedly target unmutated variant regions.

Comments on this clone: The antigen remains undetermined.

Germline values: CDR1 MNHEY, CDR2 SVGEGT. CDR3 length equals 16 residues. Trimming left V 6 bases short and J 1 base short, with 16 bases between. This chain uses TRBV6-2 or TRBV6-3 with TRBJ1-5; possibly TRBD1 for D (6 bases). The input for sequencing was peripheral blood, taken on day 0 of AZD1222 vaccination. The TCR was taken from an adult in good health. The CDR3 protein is CASSPEGVVSNQPQHF. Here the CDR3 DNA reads TGTGCCAGCAGCCCTGAGGGGGTTGTGAGCAATCAGCCCCAGCATTTT.